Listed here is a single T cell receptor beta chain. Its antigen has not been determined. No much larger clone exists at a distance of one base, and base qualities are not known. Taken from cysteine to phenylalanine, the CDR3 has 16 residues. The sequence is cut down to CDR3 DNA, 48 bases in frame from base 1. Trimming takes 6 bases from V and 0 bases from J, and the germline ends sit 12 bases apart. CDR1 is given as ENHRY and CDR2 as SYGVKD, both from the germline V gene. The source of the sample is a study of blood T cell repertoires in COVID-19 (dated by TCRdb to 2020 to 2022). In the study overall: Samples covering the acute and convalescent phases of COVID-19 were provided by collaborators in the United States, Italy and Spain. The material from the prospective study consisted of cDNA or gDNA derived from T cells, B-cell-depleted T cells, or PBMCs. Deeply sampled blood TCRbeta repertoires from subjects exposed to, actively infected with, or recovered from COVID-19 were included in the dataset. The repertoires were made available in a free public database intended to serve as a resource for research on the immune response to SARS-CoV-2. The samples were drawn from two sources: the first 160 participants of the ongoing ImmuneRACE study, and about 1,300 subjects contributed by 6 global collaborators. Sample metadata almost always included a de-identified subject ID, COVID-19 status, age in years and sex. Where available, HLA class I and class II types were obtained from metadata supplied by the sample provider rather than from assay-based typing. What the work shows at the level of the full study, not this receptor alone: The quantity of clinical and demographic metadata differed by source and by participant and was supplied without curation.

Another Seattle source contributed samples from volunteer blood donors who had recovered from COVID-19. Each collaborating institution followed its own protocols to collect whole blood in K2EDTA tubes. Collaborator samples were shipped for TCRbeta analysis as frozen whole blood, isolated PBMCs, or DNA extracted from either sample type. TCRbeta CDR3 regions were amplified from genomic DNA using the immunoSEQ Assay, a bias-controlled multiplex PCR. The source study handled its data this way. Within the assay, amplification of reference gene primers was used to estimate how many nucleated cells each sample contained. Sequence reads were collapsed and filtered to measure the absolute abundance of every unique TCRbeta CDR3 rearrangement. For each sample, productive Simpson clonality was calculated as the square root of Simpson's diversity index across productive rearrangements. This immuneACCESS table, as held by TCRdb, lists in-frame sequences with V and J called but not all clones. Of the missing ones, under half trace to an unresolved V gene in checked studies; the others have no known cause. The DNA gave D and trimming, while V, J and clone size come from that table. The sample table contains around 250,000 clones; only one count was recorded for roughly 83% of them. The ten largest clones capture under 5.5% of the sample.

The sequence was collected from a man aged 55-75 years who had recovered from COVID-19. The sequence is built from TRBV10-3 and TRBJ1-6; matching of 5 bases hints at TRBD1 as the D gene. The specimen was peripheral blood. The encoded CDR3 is CAIRKQTDSYNSPLHF. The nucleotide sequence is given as TGTGCCATCAGAAAACAGACAGACTCCTATAATTCACCCCTCCACTTT.